This T cell receptor beta chain stems from a study of shared clonotypes between healthy human individuals. Sequencing was performed with immunoSEQ multiplex PCR; in TCRdb, only in-frame clones are kept and a portion is missing. This table has approximately 940,000 clones, approximately 76% appearing once. CDR1 and CDR2 (germline): SGHNT, YYREEE (reference sequence). The CDR3 loop spans 17 amino acids. Trimming cost V 4 bases and J 7 bases, with 26 bases left between them. The chain has TRBV5-4 and TRBJ1-1, with a tentative D call TRBD1 (6 bases). This TCR was sampled from a young man in good health. The sequenced sample was memory CD4+ T cells sorted from blood. Described subset: CD45RA-negative fraction. The CDR3 loop is CASSPIPRAGEYGEAFF. In DNA, the CDR3 is TGTGCCAGCAGCCCCATTCCCCGGGCAGGGGAGTATGGTGAAGCTTTCTTT.